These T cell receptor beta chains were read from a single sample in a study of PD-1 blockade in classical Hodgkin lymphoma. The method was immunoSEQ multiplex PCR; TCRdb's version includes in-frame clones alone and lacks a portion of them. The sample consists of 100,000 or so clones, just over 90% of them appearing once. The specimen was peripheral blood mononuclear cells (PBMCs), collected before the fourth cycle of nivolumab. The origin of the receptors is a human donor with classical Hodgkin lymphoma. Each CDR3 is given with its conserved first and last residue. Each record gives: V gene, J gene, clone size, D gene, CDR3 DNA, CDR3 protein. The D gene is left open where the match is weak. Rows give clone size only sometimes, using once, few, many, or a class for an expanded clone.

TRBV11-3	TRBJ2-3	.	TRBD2	TGTGCCAGCAGCTCCGGGACTAGCGGGGGGGTCAGCACAGATACGCAGTATTTT	CASSSGTSGGVSTDTQYF
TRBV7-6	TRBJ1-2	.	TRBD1	TGTGCCAGCAGCCCGGGACAGATCTATGGCTACACCTTC	CASSPGQIYGYTF
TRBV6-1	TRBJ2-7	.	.	TGTGCCAGCAGGGGATCTAAGGGCCCCTACGAGCAGTACTTC	CASRGSKGPYEQYF
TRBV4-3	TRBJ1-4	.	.	TGCGCCAGCAGCCAAGAACGACGGATACTTAATGAAAAACTGTTTTTT	CASSQERRILNEKLFF
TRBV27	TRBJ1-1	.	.	TGTGCCAGCAGTTTATCTTACAGGGCGCGGAACACTGAAGCTTTCTTT	CASSLSYRARNTEAFF
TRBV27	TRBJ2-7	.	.	TGTGCCAGCAGTTTATCCCAGGGGATGTGGGGCGAGCAGTACTTC	CASSLSQGMWGEQYF
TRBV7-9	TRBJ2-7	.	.	TGTGCCAGCAGCCCCGGGACACTTGCCTCCTACGAGCAGTACTTC	CASSPGTLASYEQYF
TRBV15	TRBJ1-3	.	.	TGTGCCACCTCACAGGGTAGAACCTCTGGAAACACCATATATTTT	CATSQGRTSGNTIYF
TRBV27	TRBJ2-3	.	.	TGTGCCAGCAGTTTATGGATCTGGGCGCAGCCTAGCACAGATACGCAGTATTTT	CASSLWIWAQPSTDTQYF
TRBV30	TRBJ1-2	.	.	TGTGCCTGGAGTTGGCCCATCTCTTCTGGCTACACCTTC	CAWSWPISSGYTF
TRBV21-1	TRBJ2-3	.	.	TGTGCCAGCAGCCCTCCGGGAGTGAGGGATACGCAGTATTTT	CASSPPGVRDTQYF
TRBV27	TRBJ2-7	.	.	TGTGCCAGCAGTCACCCTAGCGACTACGAGCAGTACTTC	CASSHPSDYEQYF
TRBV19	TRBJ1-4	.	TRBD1	TGTGCCAGTGGTTACTACCGGGACAGGAACGAAAAACTGTTTTTT	CASGYYRDRNEKLFF
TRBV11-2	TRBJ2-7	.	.	TGTGCCAGCAGCTTAGTAGGAGGTACCTCCTACGAGCAGTACTTC	CASSLVGGTSYEQYF
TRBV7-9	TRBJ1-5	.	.	TGTGCCAGCAGCTTAGCTACAGGTGGCAATCAGCCCCAGCATTTT	CASSLATGGNQPQHF
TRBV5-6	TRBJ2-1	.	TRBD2	TGTGCCAGCAGCTTGGTGGGTAGCGGGGGTGGTGAGCAGTTCTTC	CASSLVGSGGGEQFF
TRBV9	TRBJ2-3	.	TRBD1	TGTGCCAGCAGCGTAGACGGGACAGGGTCAGATACGCAGTATTTT	CASSVDGTGSDTQYF
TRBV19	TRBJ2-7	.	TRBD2	TGTGCCAGTAGTTACCTCCTAGCGGGGACCTACGAGCAGTACTTC	CASSYLLAGTYEQYF
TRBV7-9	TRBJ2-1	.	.	TGTGCCGGTGGGATCAATGAGCAGTTCTTC	CAGGINEQFF
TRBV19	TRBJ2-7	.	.	TGTGCCAGTAGTAAACCAGGACAGCCCTACGAGCAGTACTTC	CASSKPGQPYEQYF
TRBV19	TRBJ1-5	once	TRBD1	TGTGCCAGTAGTACCTCCCGGGTCAGGGGGGGTCAGCCCCAGCATTTT	CASSTSRVRGGQPQHF
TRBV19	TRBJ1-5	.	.	TGTGCCAGTAGTATAGATCTCATAGGCGGGGCCGGTCAGCCCCAGCATTTT	CASSIDLIGGAGQPQHF
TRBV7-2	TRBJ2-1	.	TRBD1	TGTGCCAGCAGCTTAGCGGGACAGGGGGCAAATGAGCAGTTCTTC	CASSLAGQGANEQFF
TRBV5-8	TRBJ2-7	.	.	TGTGCCAGCAGTTGGTACGAGCAGTACTTC	CASSWYEQYF
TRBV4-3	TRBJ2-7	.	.	TGCGCCAGCAGCCAAGGGATGGGAGCAGAGAGCTCCTACGAGCAGTACTTC	CASSQGMGAESSYEQYF
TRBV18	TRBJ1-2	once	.	TGTGCCAGCTCACCACCGACAGTCTATGGCTACACCTTC	CASSPPTVYGYTF
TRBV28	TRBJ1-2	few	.	TGTGCCAGCAGGACGGGGCTTAACTATGGCTACACCTTC	CASRTGLNYGYTF
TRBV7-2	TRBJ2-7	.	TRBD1	TGTGCCAGCAGCTTAGGGCCGGGACAGGACTACGAGCAGTACTTC	CASSLGPGQDYEQYF
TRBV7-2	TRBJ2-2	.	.	TGTGCCAGCAGCTTAGGGCTTTACACCGGGGAGCTGTTTTTT	CASSLGLYTGELFF
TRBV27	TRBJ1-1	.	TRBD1	TGTGCCAGCAGTTCAGGGGGGACTGAAGCTTTCTTT	CASSSGGTEAFF
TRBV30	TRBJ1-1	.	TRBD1	TGTGCCTGGAGTTTATTCGACAGGGGGGACCTGGTAGCTTTCTTT	CAWSLFDRGDLVAFF
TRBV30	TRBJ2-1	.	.	TGTGCCTGGAGCGCGTCAGGACATGAGCAGTTCTTC	CAWSASGHEQFF
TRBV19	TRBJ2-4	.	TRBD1	TGTGCCAGTAGTCTCCCGACAGGGGGCGCGGATCGGGCCAAAAACATTCAGTACTTC	CASSLPTGGADRAKNIQYF
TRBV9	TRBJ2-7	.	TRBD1	TGTGCCAGCAGCGTAGGAGCGGGACAGGGGGCCTACGAGCAGTACTTC	CASSVGAGQGAYEQYF
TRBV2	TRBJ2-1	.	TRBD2	TGTGCCAGCAGTGAAGCGAAAGCGGGGGGTTGGAATGAGCAGTTCTTC	CASSEAKAGGWNEQFF
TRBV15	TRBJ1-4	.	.	TGTGCCACCAGCAGAGATGGCGGGGGAGCGGTCTCTAATGAAAAACTGTTTTTT	CATSRDGGGAVSNEKLFF
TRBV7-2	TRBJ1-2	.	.	TGTGCCAGCAGCTTAGAGGGTTTCGGCTACACCTTC	CASSLEGFGYTF
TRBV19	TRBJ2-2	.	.	TGTGCCAGTAGTATTGACAGCATCGGGGAGCTGTTTTTT	CASSIDSIGELFF
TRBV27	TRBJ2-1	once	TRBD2	TGTGCCAGCACCGCTGGGACTAGCGGAAACAATGAGCAGTTCTTC	CASTAGTSGNNEQFF
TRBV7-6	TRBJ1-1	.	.	TGTGCCAGCAGCTTAGGGCGGTACACTGAAGCTTTCTTT	CASSLGRYTEAFF
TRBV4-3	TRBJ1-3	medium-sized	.	TGCGCCAGCAGCCAAGATTTCGGCAGCAACACCATATATTTT	CASSQDFGSNTIYF
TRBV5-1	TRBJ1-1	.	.	TGCGCCAGCAGCTTGGCCGGGGAAGCGAGAGCTTTCTTT	CASSLAGEARAFF
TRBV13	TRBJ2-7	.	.	TGTGCCAGCAGCTTAAGGACCTACAGCTCCTACGAGCAGTACTTC	CASSLRTYSSYEQYF
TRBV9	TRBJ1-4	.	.	TGTGCCAGCAGCGTAGGTCCGGGGGAGGATGAAAAACTGTTTTTT	CASSVGPGEDEKLFF
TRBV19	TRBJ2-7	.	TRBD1	TGTGCCAGTAGTATCGGACAGGGACTCGACGAGCAGTACTTC	CASSIGQGLDEQYF
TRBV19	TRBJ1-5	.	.	TGTGCCAGTAGTATGATAGGGGGTTGGACTAGCAATCAGCCCCAGCATTTT	CASSMIGGWTSNQPQHF
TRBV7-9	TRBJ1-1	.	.	TGTGCCAGCAGCTTAGCGTTAGGACAAAACACTGAAGCTTTCTTT	CASSLALGQNTEAFF
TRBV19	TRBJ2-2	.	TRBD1	TGTGCCAGTGCCCAGGGGGCCACCGGGGAGCTGTTTTTT	CASAQGATGELFF
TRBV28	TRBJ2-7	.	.	TGTGCCAGCCTTAGTGGCGGGGATGCCTCCGAGCAGTACTTC	CASLSGGDASEQYF
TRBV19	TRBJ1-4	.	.	TGTGCCAGTAGCGACAGGCGAGGAACTAATGAAAAACTGTTTTTT	CASSDRRGTNEKLFF